The 7 T cell receptor beta chains listed next were all sequenced from one sample in a study of blood T cell repertoires in COVID-19. TCRdb keeps only in-frame clones here, not all; method: immunoSEQ multiplex PCR. Among hundreds of thousands of clones listed, about 88% were seen once. Material for sequencing was PBMCs or T cells enriched from blood (not recorded which). Receptors originate from a young woman who had been exposed to COVID-19.

The J gene is TRBJ2-3, the V gene TRBV12-3 or TRBV12-4; D is undetermined. Trimming pared 10 bases from V and 6 bases from J, leaving 14 bases between. The CDR3 extends over 12 amino acids. CDR3 protein: CATGPAGDTQYF. The CDR3 DNA is TGTGCCACCGGCCCCGCCGGGGATACGCAGTATTTT.

The CDR3 protein is CASSPGGENTGELFF. As DNA, the CDR3 is TGTGCCAGCAGCCCCGGGGGGGAGAACACCGGGGAGCTGTTTTTT. The chain is built from TRBV7-2 and TRBJ2-2, with 8 bases that match TRBD2. This CDR3 spans 15 amino acids. J gave up 1 base and V 5 bases, and 3 bases lay outside the gene matches. CDR1 SGHTA and CDR2 FQGNSA come from the germline V gene. The variable domain in full, with the rest retrieved from reference TRBV7-2 and TRBJ2-2, is GAGVSQSPSNKVTEKGKDVELRCDPISGHTALYWYRQSLGQGLEFLIYFQGNSAPDKSGLPSDRFSAERTGGSVSTLTIQRTQQEDSAVYLCASSPGGENTGELFFGEGSRLTVL.

This chain joins TRBV10-3 and TRBJ2-1; TRBD2 matches at 13 bases. The CDR3 is 17 residues long. The junction had 6 bases not matched to a gene; V was cut back by 0 bases and J by 7 bases. CDR1 is ENHRY and CDR2 is SYGVKD in the germline V gene. The DNA for the CDR3 is TGTGCCATCAGTGAGTCGGATACTAGCGGGGGGGGGAATGAGCAGTTCTTC. This sequence encodes CAISESDTSGGGNEQFF.

This chain uses TRBV2 with TRBJ2-7, with 11 bases fitting TRBD1. This CDR3 has 14 amino acids. Germline CDR1 SNHLY, CDR2 FYNNEI. J gave up 7 bases and V 8 bases, and 10 bases lay outside the gene matches. The CDR3 DNA is TGTGCCAGCTCCGGGACAGGGGGTAAGAATGAGCAGTACTTC. The encoded protein is CASSGTGGKNEQYF.

The V gene is TRBV7-2, the J gene TRBJ2-7; 7 nucleotides match TRBD1. Germline V gene sequence: CDR1 SGHTA, CDR2 FQGNSA. The CDR3 is 18 residues long. The V gene end was trimmed by 5 bases and the J gene end by 0 bases; junction bases not matched to a gene: 16. The CDR3 region is CASSPIVLQGLISYEQYF. In DNA, the CDR3 is TGTGCCAGCAGCCCGATTGTGTTACAGGGGCTTATCTCCTACGAGCAGTACTTC.

This sequence joins TRBV10-3 and TRBJ2-2, with 10 bases fitting TRBD2. The CDR3 consists of 17 residues. J lost 4 bases, V lost 6 bases, and 11 bases had no gene match. CDR1 and CDR2 from the germline V gene are ENHRY and SYGVKD. In DNA form, the CDR3 reads TGTGCCATCAGGACTAGCGGGTCCCCCGTGGGCACCGGGGAGCTGTTTTTT. As protein: CAIRTSGSPVGTGELFF.

The chain uses TRBV7-9 and TRBJ2-1, with no clear D. The CDR3 is made up of 12 amino acids. V gave up 2 bases and J gave up 10 bases, with 9 bases separating them. Germline V lookup: CDR1 SEHNR, CDR2 FQNEAQ (reference sequence). CDR3 bases: TGTGCCAGCAGCTTAAATGTTGCGGAGCAGTTCTTC. Protein sequence: CASSLNVAEQFF.